This is a list of T cell receptor beta chains from one sample in a study of Ad26.COV2.S vaccination and SARS-CoV-2 variants. Profiling relied on immunoSEQ multiplex PCR, and the TCRdb table lists in-frame clones only, not all of them. The table includes about 400,000 clones, roughly four fifths detected once. This specimen consisted of peripheral blood, obtained in a trial of Ad26.COV2.S vaccine versus placebo. Receptors were obtained from a person between 18 and 65 years old who received the Ad26.COV2.S COVID-19 vaccine or a placebo. CDR3s include the opening cysteine and the closing phenylalanine or tryptophan. The D gene is left open where the match is weak. Clone size is shown for a subset of rows, as once, few, many or a class of expanded clone.

NA	TRBJ2-3	few	TRBV7-7	CASSPLSGPDTQYF	TGTGCCAGCAGCCCCCTTTCCGGCCCAGATACGCAGTATTTT
NA	TRBJ2-1	NA	TRBV4-1	CASSQRRDSYNEQFF	TGCGCCAGCAGCCAACGGAGGGACTCCTACAATGAGCAGTTCTTC
NA	TRBJ2-1	NA	TRBV24-1	CATSDWRGSYNEQFF	TGTGCCACCAGTGATTGGAGGGGCTCCTACAATGAGCAGTTCTTC
NA	TRBJ1-6	NA	TRBV9	CASSVGAGEPPLHF	TGTGCCAGCAGCGTAGGAGCAGGGGAGCCACCCCTCCACTTT
NA	TRBJ2-3	NA	TRBV18	CASSPLTVPSTDTQYF	TGTGCCAGCTCACCACTAACAGTCCCTAGCACAGATACGCAGTATTTT
NA	TRBJ1-2	NA	TRBV5-1	CASRLEPGYGYGYTF	TGCGCCAGCAGACTGGAGCCCGGCTATGGCTATGGCTACACCTTC
NA	TRBJ2-7	NA	TRBV5-5	CASYRGRGEQYF	TGTGCCAGCTATCGGGGCCGAGGAGAGCAGTACTTC
NA	TRBJ1-2	NA	TRBV4-3	CASSGTVSRTYGYTF	TGCGCCAGCAGCGGGACTGTGTCCCGTACCTATGGCTACACCTTC
TRBD2	TRBJ2-3	many	TRBV7-2	CATGTSGNPSSTQYF	TGTGCCACAGGGACTAGCGGGAATCCGTCCTCCACGCAGTATTTT
TRBD2	TRBJ2-7	NA	TRBV4-3	CASSRSSGDYEQYF	TGCGCCAGCAGCCGATCTAGCGGGGATTACGAGCAGTACTTC
NA	TRBJ1-1	NA	TRBV11-1	CASSPWTTGNTEAFF	TGTGCCAGCAGCCCTTGGACGACAGGGAACACTGAAGCTTTCTTT
NA	TRBJ2-1	NA	TRBV9	CASSAATVRSSYNEQFF	TGTGCCAGCAGCGCTGCTACTGTTCGAAGCTCCTACAATGAGCAGTTCTTC
NA	TRBJ2-1	NA	TRBV4-2	CASSQGRVNEQFF	TGTGCCAGCAGCCAAGGACGGGTGAATGAGCAGTTCTTC
TRBD1	TRBJ1-6	once	TRBV5-6	CASSMGQAYNSPLHF	TGTGCCAGCAGCATGGGACAGGCATATAATTCACCCCTCCACTTT
TRBD2	TRBJ2-5	NA	TRBV7-9	CASNDPPLAGGRETQYF	TGTGCCAGCAACGACCCCCCCCTAGCGGGGGGGCGAGAGACCCAGTACTTC
TRBD2	TRBJ2-3	NA	TRBV4-3	CASSQRGGDTQYF	TGCGCCAGCAGCCAAAGGGGAGGGGATACGCAGTATTTT
TRBD2	TRBJ2-7	NA	TRBV29-1	CSAGWGGYEQYF	TGCAGCGCTGGGTGGGGGGGATACGAGCAGTACTTC
TRBD2	TRBJ2-7	NA	TRBV11-2	CASSPWVAGGKEQYF	TGTGCCAGCAGCCCCTGGGTAGCGGGAGGTAAGGAGCAGTACTTC
NA	TRBJ2-3	NA	TRBV29-1	CSVESRGRVTQYF	TGCAGCGTTGAGTCCAGGGGGAGGGTTACGCAGTATTTT
NA	TRBJ2-2	NA	TRBV7-2	CASSPKSTGELFF	TGTGCCAGCAGCCCCAAGAGCACCGGGGAGCTGTTTTTT
NA	TRBJ2-7	NA	TRBV7-2	CASSLEGGGSYEQYF	TGTGCCAGCAGCTTAGAGGGTGGGGGAAGCTACGAGCAGTACTTC
NA	TRBJ2-7	NA	TRBV12-2	CASRGGYSYEQYF	TGTGCAAGTCGTGGGGGGTACTCCTACGAGCAGTACTTC
NA	TRBJ1-5	few	TRBV7-9	CASSLGGQPQHF	TGTGCCAGCAGCTTAGGAGGACAGCCCCAGCATTTT
TRBD1	TRBJ1-2	NA	TRBV7-9	CASTPTGILYGYTF	TGTGCCAGCACCCCGACAGGGATCCTCTATGGCTACACCTTC
NA	TRBJ1-1	NA	TRBV5-5	CASSFGLMNTEAFF	TGTGCCAGCAGCTTCGGACTCATGAACACTGAAGCTTTCTTT
NA	TRBJ1-1	NA	TRBV7-8	CASILGWEAFF	NA
NA	TRBJ1-2	NA	TRBV3-1/TRBV3-2	CASSQRLRNYGYTF	TGTGCCAGCAGCCAGCGGCTACGAAACTATGGCTACACCTTC
NA	TRBJ2-3	NA	TRBV6-5	CASSLRTDTQYF	TGTGCCAGCAGCCTCCGCACAGATACGCAGTATTTT
TRBD2	TRBJ2-7	NA	TRBV5-4	CASSDASLAGVTYEQYF	TGTGCCAGCAGCGACGCCTCACTAGCGGGGGTAACCTACGAGCAGTACTTC
NA	TRBJ1-1	few	TRBV7-8	CASSFGGDTEAFF	TGTGCCAGCAGCTTTGGGGGGGACACTGAAGCTTTCTTT
NA	TRBJ2-3	NA	TRBV20-1	CSARLTDTQYF	TGCAGTGCTAGGCTCACAGATACGCAGTATTTT
NA	TRBJ1-2	NA	TRBV9	CASSVEVDYGYTF	TGTGCCAGCAGCGTAGAGGTGGACTATGGCTACACCTTC
TRBD2	TRBJ2-2	NA	TRBV3-1/TRBV3-2	CASSQDWLADGELFF	TGTGCCAGCAGCCAAGATTGGCTAGCGGACGGGGAGCTGTTTTTT
TRBD1	TRBJ2-3	NA	TRBV13	CASSLGDRGTDTQYF	TGTGCCAGCAGCTTAGGGGACAGGGGAACAGATACGCAGTATTTT
NA	TRBJ2-1	NA	TRBV7-9	CASSLSVAGYNEQFF	TGTGCCAGCAGCCTATCTGTGGCTGGCTACAATGAGCAGTTCTTC
NA	TRBJ2-2	NA	TRBV5-1	CASSLYSGTRELFF	TGCGCCAGCAGCTTGTATTCGGGAACCAGGGAGCTGTTTTTT
NA	TRBJ2-7	few	TRBV19	CASSMVAGSYEQYF	TGTGCCAGTAGTATGGTGGCAGGCTCCTACGAGCAGTACTTC
NA	TRBJ1-1	NA	TRBV6-5	CATGPGGRTEAFF	TGTGCCACCGGCCCCGGGGGCCGTACTGAAGCTTTCTTT
NA	TRBJ1-2	NA	TRBV5-4	CASRLIGGDGGYTF	TGTGCCAGCAGACTAATCGGGGGGGATGGCGGTTACACCTTC
NA	TRBJ1-2	NA	TRBV12-3/TRBV12-4	CASSKDTYGYTF	TGTGCCAGCAGCAAGGACACCTATGGCTACACCTTC
TRBD2	TRBJ2-1	NA	TRBV9	CASSAELAEAYNEQFF	TGTGCCAGCAGCGCTGAACTAGCGGAGGCCTACAATGAGCAGTTCTTC
TRBD1	TRBJ1-2	NA	TRBV9	CASSGTGRGYGYTF	TGTGCCAGCAGCGGGACAGGTCGAGGCTATGGCTACACCTTC
NA	TRBJ1-1	NA	TRBV4-3	CASSQDANTEAFF	TGCGCCAGCAGCCAAGATGCGAACACTGAAGCTTTCTTT
TRBD2	TRBJ2-1	many	TRBV11-3	CASSSVGKGSGGGSYNEQFF	TGTGCCAGCAGCTCAGTAGGGAAGGGTAGCGGGGGGGGCTCCTACAATGAGCAGTTCTTC
TRBD1	TRBJ1-1	NA	TRBV19	CASRAGAGTGDTEAFF	TGTGCCAGTAGGGCCGGCGCCGGGACAGGGGATACTGAAGCTTTCTTT